The rows below give T cell receptor beta chains drawn from one sample of a study of blood T cells in healthy people across ages. MiXCR was run by TCRdb on the 5' RACE reads, yielding one entry per CDR3 protein. The table records 700,000 or so distinct CDR3 sequences, over 40% of them present only once. Material for sequencing was blood. Receptors were obtained from a man at least 80 years old in good health. Each CDR3 is given without its conserved first and last residue. A D gene is named only where the DNA matches it firmly.

v_gene	j_gene	d_gene	CDR3aa
TRBV7-2	TRBJ2-5	TRBD1	ASSPGDRVQETQY
TRBV30	TRBJ2-5	TRBD1	AWGQGVSPQY
TRBV7-2	TRBJ2-2	-	ASSLGAFTGELF
TRBV29-1	TRBJ2-7	-	SVGKRNGRVIGYEQY
TRBV6-2/TRBV6-3	TRBJ1-2	TRBD1	ASSRSNPGTDIYGYT
TRBV29-1	TRBJ1-4	-	SVEEGGHEKLF
TRBV7-7	TRBJ2-3	TRBD2	ASRRSGLTTDTQY
TRBV30	TRBJ2-1	TRBD2	AWSVGLATNEQF
TRBV3-1	TRBJ2-5	-	ASCPTGLEETQY
TRBV15	TRBJ2-4	TRBD1	ATSTSEGARAKNIQY
TRBV28	TRBJ1-4	-	ASTQGSSTEKLF
TRBV5-1	TRBJ2-2	-	ASSLARGGGTNTGELF
TRBV7-2	TRBJ2-7	-	ASSLVSGGNTYEQY
TRBV28	TRBJ2-7	-	ASRARQGLISYEQY
TRBV6-2/TRBV6-3	TRBJ2-4	-	ASTLLETHEQY
TRBV7-3	TRBJ2-6	-	ASSSEGGANVLT
TRBV12-3/TRBV12-4	TRBJ1-1	-	ASSRTENTEPF
TRBV11-2	TRBJ1-4	-	ASSKGAGWSNEKLF
TRBV7-9	TRBJ2-7	-	ASSVKLADEQY
TRBV7-3	TRBJ2-1	TRBD2	ASSSTSGRALGNEQF
TRBV6-1	TRBJ1-6	-	ASSEAHLRPNSPLH
TRBV10-3	TRBJ1-1	-	AISVGLRAF
TRBV7-2	TRBJ2-7	TRBD1	ASIRGWEQPYEQY